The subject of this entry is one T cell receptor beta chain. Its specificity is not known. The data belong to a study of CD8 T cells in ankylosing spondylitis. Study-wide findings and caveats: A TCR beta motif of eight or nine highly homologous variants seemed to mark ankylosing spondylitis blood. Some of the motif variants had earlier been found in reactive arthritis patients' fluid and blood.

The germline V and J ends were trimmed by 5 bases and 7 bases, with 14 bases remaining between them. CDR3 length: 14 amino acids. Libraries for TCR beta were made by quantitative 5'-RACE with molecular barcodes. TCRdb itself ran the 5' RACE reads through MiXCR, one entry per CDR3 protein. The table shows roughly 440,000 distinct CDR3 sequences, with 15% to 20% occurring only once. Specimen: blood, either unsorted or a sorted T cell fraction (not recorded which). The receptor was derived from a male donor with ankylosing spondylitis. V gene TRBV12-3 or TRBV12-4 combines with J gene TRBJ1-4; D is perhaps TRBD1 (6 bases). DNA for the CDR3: TGTGCCAGCAGTCGCCTGGGGGCAGGTGAAAAACTGTTTTTT. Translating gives CASSRLGAGEKLFF.